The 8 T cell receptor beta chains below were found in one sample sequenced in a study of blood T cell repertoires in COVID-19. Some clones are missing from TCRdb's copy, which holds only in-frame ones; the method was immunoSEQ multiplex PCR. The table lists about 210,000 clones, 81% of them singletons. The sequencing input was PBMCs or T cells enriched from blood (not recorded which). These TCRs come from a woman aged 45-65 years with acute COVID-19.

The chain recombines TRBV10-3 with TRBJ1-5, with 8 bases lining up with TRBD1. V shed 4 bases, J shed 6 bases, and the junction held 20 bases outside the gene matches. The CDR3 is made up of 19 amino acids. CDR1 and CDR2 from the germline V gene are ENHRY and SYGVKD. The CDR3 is CAISVHLAGGRLGTQPQHF. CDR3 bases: TGTGCCATCAGTGTCCATTTGGCAGGGGGCCGTTTGGGGACTCAGCCCCAGCATTTT.

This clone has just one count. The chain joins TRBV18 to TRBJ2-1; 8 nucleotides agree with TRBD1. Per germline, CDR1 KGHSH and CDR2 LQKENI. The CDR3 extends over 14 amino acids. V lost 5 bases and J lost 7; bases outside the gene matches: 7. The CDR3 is CASSVDRGENEQFF. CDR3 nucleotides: TGTGCCAGCTCAGTCGACAGGGGAGAAAATGAGCAGTTCTTC.

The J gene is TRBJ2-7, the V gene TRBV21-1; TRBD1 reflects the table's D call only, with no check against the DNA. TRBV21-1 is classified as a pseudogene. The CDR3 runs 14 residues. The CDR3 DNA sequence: TGTGCCAGCAGCAAAGAGGGGGAGTCCGACGAGCAGTACTTC. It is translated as CASSKEGESDEQYF.

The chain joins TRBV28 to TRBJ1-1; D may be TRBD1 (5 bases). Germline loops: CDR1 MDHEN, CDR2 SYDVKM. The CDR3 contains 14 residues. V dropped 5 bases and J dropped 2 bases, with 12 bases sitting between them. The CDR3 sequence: CASSLTQGNTEAFF. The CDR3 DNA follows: TGTGCCAGCAGTCTGACTCAGGGAAACACTGAAGCTTTCTTT.

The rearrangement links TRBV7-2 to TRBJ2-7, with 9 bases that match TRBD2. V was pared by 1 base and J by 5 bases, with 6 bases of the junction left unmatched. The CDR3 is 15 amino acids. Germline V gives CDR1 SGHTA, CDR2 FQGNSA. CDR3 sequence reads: CASSLGLAGPNEQYF. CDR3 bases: TGTGCCAGCAGCTTAGGTCTAGCGGGACCGAACGAGCAGTACTTC. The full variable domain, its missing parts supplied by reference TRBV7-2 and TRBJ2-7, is GAGVSQSPSNKVTEKGKDVELRCDPISGHTALYWYRQSLGQGLEFLIYFQGNSAPDKSGLPSDRFSAERTGGSVSTLTIQRTQQEDSAVYLCASSLGLAGPNEQYFGPGTRLTVT.

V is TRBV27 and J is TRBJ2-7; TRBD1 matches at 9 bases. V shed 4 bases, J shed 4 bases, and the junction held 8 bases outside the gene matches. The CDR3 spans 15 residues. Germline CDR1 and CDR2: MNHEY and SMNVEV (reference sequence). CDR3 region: CASSSHRGLGYEQYF. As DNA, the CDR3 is TGTGCCAGCAGTTCCCACAGGGGGCTCGGTTACGAGCAGTACTTC.

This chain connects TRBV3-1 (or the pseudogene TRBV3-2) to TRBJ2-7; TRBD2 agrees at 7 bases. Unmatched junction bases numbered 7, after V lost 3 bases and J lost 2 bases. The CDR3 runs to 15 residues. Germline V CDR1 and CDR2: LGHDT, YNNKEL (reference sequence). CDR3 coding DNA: TGTGCCAGCAGCCAGGCTCCCGGGACTACCTACGAGCAGTACTTC. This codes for CASSQAPGTTYEQYF.

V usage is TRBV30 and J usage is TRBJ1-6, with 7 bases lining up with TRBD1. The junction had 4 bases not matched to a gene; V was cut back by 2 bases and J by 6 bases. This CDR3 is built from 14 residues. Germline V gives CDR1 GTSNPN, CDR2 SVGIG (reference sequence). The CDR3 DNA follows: TGTGCCTGGAGTAAGGGGGCCCCTAATTCACCCCTCCACTTT. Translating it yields CAWSKGAPNSPLHF. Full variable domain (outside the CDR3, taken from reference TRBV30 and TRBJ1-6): SQTIHQWPATLVQPVGSPLSLECTVEGTSNPNLYWYRQAAGRGLQLLFYSVGIGQISSEVPQNLSASRPQDRQFILSSKKLLLSDSGFYLCAWSKGAPNSPLHFGNGTRLTVT.